This T cell receptor (beta chain) stems from a study of CD8+ T cells in alopecia areata (dated by TCRdb to 2016 to 2019). For context, the study as a whole: The treated patients, all with moderate-to-severe alopecia areata, were enrolled in an open-label pilot trial of oral tofacitinib given at 5 to 10 mg twice daily. The RNA source kit depended on sample type: the PAXgene miRNA kit for fixed scalp, the miRNeasy kit for PBMCs, and the RNeasy kit for mouse skin. To study T cell clonal expansion in alopecia areata, the researchers applied high-throughput TCRbeta sequencing to both the C3H/HeJ mouse model and human patients. Tofacitinib was administered for 6 to 18 months, and 6 months of follow-up off drug were then conducted to assess delayed response and recurrence. Amplification of TCRbeta CDR3 regions was done by immunoSEQ multiplex PCR using 35 Vbeta forward primers and 13 Jbeta reverse primers. Patients on tofacitinib were biopsied at baseline and after 4 and 24 weeks of treatment, and several of the patients also had a later scalp biopsy. Scalp clonality was compared among normal scalp (n=4), patchy alopecia areata scalp (n=8), and alopecia totalis/universalis scalp (n=8). In humans, TCRbeta sequencing was performed on scalp tissue and on sorted CD4+ and CD8+ peripheral blood T cells from healthy controls and from patients with patchy or totalis/universalis alopecia areata. Study-wide conclusions, independent of this receptor: Scalp TCR repertoire analysis is complicated because resident alphabeta T cells in normal human skin are also sequenced, whereas mouse skin is dominated by gammadelta T cells. Compared with normal scalp, lesional scalp had higher clonality and more expanded CD8+ clones, particularly in alopecia totalis/universalis, a pattern that suggests antigenic drive. Shared TCR sequences between patients were less evident than in mice, which may be partly attributable to HLA diversity in the patient population.

CDR1 and CDR2, looked up from the germline V gene, are MNHNS and SASEGT. Taken from cysteine to phenylalanine, the CDR3 has 14 residues. CDR3 DNA is the only sequence kept; it has 42 bases, read in frame from the first base. The junction carries 9 bases between V and J, which are trimmed by 1 base and 3 bases respectively. Receptors were amplified or captured by the immunoSEQ multiplex PCR assay. To provide template for TCR sequencing, every sample had RNA extracted and reverse transcribed into cDNA. First-strand cDNA was synthesized with SuperScript III using a 2:1 mix of oligo-dT and random hexamers. A synthetic immune receptor repertoire was used to gauge amplification bias, and whatever bias remained was removed computationally. The original pipeline was this. Raw reads were preprocessed for error removal, and CDR3 was defined according to IMGT conventions as running from the conserved cysteine to phenylalanine. To get clonality, Shannon entropy was normalized by log2 of the number of productive unique TCRs and the result was subtracted from 1. Whether scalp clones were CD4 or CD8 was inferred by matching scalp TCRbeta sequences against CD4 and CD8 repertoires sorted from blood. This is the immuneACCESS table as TCRdb keeps it, with only in-frame sequences that have V and J called. A part of the clones is gone; compared with another copy, unresolved V genes explain less than half, and the rest is unexplained. V and J calls and clone size are as listed in that table; D and trimming were resolved from the DNA. The sample data list under 300,000 clones, and 67% of these were observed just once. The ten largest make up around 1.2% of the sample.

Note on this clone: This clone's antigen is unknown. Base qualities are missing; no much larger clone stands one base away.

The time point label of this sample denotes: baseline before oral tofacitinib. Lesional scalp punch biopsies and peripheral blood were obtained from alopecia areata patients. PBMCs were isolated by density centrifugation and stained for CD3, CD4 and CD8, and CD4+ and CD8+ T cells were sorted on a FACSAria. This receptor chain uses TRBV6-1 and TRBJ2-5; TRBD1 might be the D gene, on 5 matching bases. The sample in question was CD4+ T cells sorted from blood, obtained at week 0. The origin of this receptor is a human donor with alopecia areata. The nucleotide sequence is given as TGTGCCAGCAGTGAAGGTGCCAGGGAAGAGACCCAGTACTTC. Translated, this gives CASSEGAREETQYF.